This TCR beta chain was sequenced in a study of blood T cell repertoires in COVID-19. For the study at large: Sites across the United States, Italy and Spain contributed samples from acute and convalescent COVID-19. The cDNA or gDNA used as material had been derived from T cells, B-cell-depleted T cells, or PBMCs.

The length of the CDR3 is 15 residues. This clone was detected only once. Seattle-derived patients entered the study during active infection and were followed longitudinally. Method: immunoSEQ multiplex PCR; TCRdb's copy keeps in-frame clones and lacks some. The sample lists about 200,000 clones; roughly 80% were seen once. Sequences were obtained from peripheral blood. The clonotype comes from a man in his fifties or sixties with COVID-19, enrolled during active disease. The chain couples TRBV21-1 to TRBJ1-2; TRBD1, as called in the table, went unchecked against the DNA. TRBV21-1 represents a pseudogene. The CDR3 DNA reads TGTGCCAGCAGCAGCCCGGGTGCAGGGTCCTATGGCTACACCTTC. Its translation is CASSSPGAGSYGYTF.